What follows are 24 T cell receptor beta chains derived from one specimen sequenced in a study of tumor and adjacent non-tumor tissue in lung cancer. A modified ARM-PCR protocol with three rounds of nested PCR amplified TCRbeta. A single record per CDR3 protein comes from TCRdb applying MiXCR to the multiplex PCR reads. This sample has approximately 110,000 distinct CDR3 sequences; roughly two thirds occur once, and the top ten carry under 20%. RNA was extracted from bulk tissue without any cell sorting. This non-tumor lung sample came from over 3 cm beyond the tumor edge. Material: distant non-tumor lung tissue. Source of these receptors: a man in his sixties with non-small cell lung cancer.

This clonotype qualifies as medium-sized. The chain carries TRBV5-6 and TRBJ2-7; D is ambiguous. The CDR3 length is 14 residues. Germline CDR1 and CDR2: SGHDT and YYEEEE. V shed 4 bases and J shed 2 bases, with 13 bases lying between them. CDR3 amino acids: CASSRSVPPYEQYF. CDR3 coding DNA: TGTGCCAGCAGCCGGTCGGTCCCTCCCTACGAGCAGTACTTC.

The chain employs TRBV11-2 and TRBJ2-3; possible D gene TRBD1, 6 bases. The germline CDR1 and CDR2 sequences are SGHAT and FQNNGV. This CDR3 is built from 15 residues. Deletions cut 5 bases from V and 3 bases from J, with 15 bases between. DNA for the CDR3: TGTGCCAGCAGCCACCCGGGACATGGGACAGATACGCAGTATTTT. Its protein product is CASSHPGHGTDTQYF.

With regard to this clonotype: A much larger clone is a single base away; this may be a read error. This chain connects TRBV20-1 to TRBJ1-2; possible D gene TRBD1, 5 bases. The CDR3 sequence is 14 residues long. CDR1 and CDR2 (germline): DFQATT, SNEGSKA (reference sequence). Trimming stripped 4 bases from V and 2 bases from J, with 14 bases between. CDR3 sequence reads: CSATTAGMNYGYTF. In DNA, the CDR3 is TGCAGTGCTACCACGGCAGGGATGAACTATGGCTACACCTTC.

J is TRBJ2-1 and V is TRBV6-2 or TRBV6-3; 13 nucleotides align to TRBD2. The CDR3 sequence is 15 residues long. Germline V gene sequence: CDR1 MNHEY, CDR2 SVGEGT. The CDR3 DNA reads as TGTGTCAGTACTCGGGGGACTAGCGGGGCCAATGAGCAGTTCTTC. Translating gives CVSTRGTSGANEQFF.

V usage is TRBV12-3 or TRBV12-4 and J usage is TRBJ1-6; 7 nucleotides line up with TRBD1. The CDR3 covers 14 residues. The DNA of the CDR3 is TGTATCAGCAGACAGACAGGGTTTAATTCACCCCTCCACTTT. This translates into CISRQTGFNSPLHF.

About this clonotype itself: Without the conserved terminal phenylalanine or tryptophan, this CDR3 likely stems from a read error. Because the CDR3's place on the DNA is in doubt, the DNA is left out and the CDR3 is given as listed by TCRdb. The chain's CDR3 is CASSLDHRAFEQFI. The V and J genes are TRBV11-2 and TRBJ2-1; the D call of TRBD1 is as the table states it, not checked on the DNA. The CDR3 adds up to 14 amino acids, both ends counted. Germline V CDR1 and CDR2: SGHAT, FQNNGV.

Remarks on this clonotype: Germline and junction disagree at one end, which may indicate a read error. The rearrangement uses TRBV29-1 and TRBJ1-1; D gene uncertain. The CDR3 runs 11 residues. Germline lookup yields CDR1 SQVTM and CDR2 ANQGSEA. Here the CDR3 DNA reads TGCAGCGTTGTTCACGCAACTGTAGCTTTCTTT. Encoded protein: CSVVHATVAFF.

The chain is built from TRBV7-9 and TRBJ1-4, with D perhaps matching TRBD1 (6 bases). CDR3 length equals 14 residues. V gave up 6 bases and J gave up 3 bases, with 11 bases separating them. Per the germline V gene, CDR1 is SEHNR and CDR2 is FQNEAQ (reference sequence). The CDR3 reads CASSPDRPNEKLFF. As DNA, the CDR3 is TGTGCCAGCAGTCCCGACAGGCCTAATGAAAAACTGTTTTTT. Supplemented by reference TRBV7-9 and TRBJ1-4, the full variable domain reads DTGVSQNPRHKITKRGQNVTFRCDPISEHNRLYWYRQTLGQGPEFLTYFQNEAQLEKSRLLSDRFSAERPKGSFSTLEIQRTEQGDSAMYLCASSPDRPNEKLFFGSGTQLSVL.

Concerning this clonotype itself: This likely comes from a read error, as the CDR3 has no conserved phenylalanine or tryptophan at its end. The rearrangement joins TRBV15 to TRBJ1-5; D remains unclear. Trimming took off 5 bases at V and 7 bases at J, with 15 bases between the two ends. The CDR3 covers 14 residues. Per the germline V gene, CDR1 is LNHNV and CDR2 is YYDKDF (reference sequence). The CDR3, as DNA: TGTGCCACCAGCCCTCCCACGACTGAGCAGCCCCAGCATTTA. Its protein product is CATSPPTTEQPQHL.

The chain has TRBV28 and TRBJ1-5; possibly TRBD1 for D (5 bases). CDR1 is MDHEN and CDR2 is SYDVKM in the germline V gene. The CDR3 has 17 residues. With 6 bases removed from V and 4 bases from J, the gap between germline ends came to 22 bases. The CDR3 DNA reads as TGTGCCAGCAGCTCTAGCGGGACCCTCGGGAAAAATCAGCCCCAGCATTTT. Translation gives CASSSSGTLGKNQPQHF.

As concerns this clonotype: It may be a read error: a sequence one base away is much more abundant. The CDR3 DNA is TGCAGTGTTAGAGGACAGGGGGTGGGAAACATTCAGTACTTC. This encodes CSVRGQGVGNIQYF. The chain employs TRBV20-1 and TRBJ2-4; 10 bases agree with TRBD1. Germline V CDR1 and CDR2: DFQATT, SNEGSKA (reference sequence). This CDR3 contains 14 residues.

To note about this clonotype: As the CDR3 is not closed by the conserved phenylalanine or tryptophan, this likely results from a read error. No DNA is shown, since the ends of the CDR3 on it are uncertain; the CDR3 is the one TCRdb lists. The genes are TRBV6-2 or TRBV6-3 and TRBJ1-2; the table names TRBD1, a call not compared with the DNA. 11 amino acids form the CDR3, both terminal residues included. Germline V gene lookup returns CDR1 MNHEY and CDR2 SVGEGT. CDR3 protein: CASSVVQGNTS.

V usage is TRBV11-2 and J usage is TRBJ2-1, with D possibly matching TRBD2 (5 bases). The V end was cut by 2 bases, the J end by 7 bases, with 15 bases between. The CDR3 has 15 amino acids. Germline V lookup: CDR1 SGHAT, CDR2 FQNNGV. The CDR3 bases are TGTGCCAGCAGCTTATGGATAGCGTCATCAAATGAGCAGTTCTTC. It specifies CASSLWIASSNEQFF.

Regarding this clonotype: One end of the junction is discordant with germline, which a read error may explain. The chain carries TRBV5-6 and TRBJ2-5; weak D call: TRBD2 (5 bases). This CDR3 comprises 15 residues. Germline V lookup: CDR1 SGHDT, CDR2 YYEEEE. This CDR3 is CASSLALGEQETQHF. The CDR3 DNA follows: TGTGCCAGCAGTTTGGCTTTGGGAGAACAAGAGACCCAGCACTTC. The full variable domain, its missing parts supplied by reference TRBV5-6 and TRBJ2-5, is DAGVTQSPTHLIKTRGQQVTLRCSPKSGHDTVSWYQQALGQGPQFIFQYYEEEERQRGNFPDRFSGHQFPNYSSELNVNALLLGDSALYLCASSLALGEQETQHFGPGTRLLVL.

The chain has TRBV14 and TRBJ2-2; D perhaps matches TRBD2 (6 bases). V was clipped by 5 bases and J by 10 bases, with 17 bases between them. This CDR3 contains 14 residues. Germline V CDR1 and CDR2: SGHDN, FVKESK. This CDR3 is CASSSREQAEELFF. CDR3 nucleotide sequence: TGTGCCAGCAGCTCCCGGGAGCAGGCCGAGGAGCTGTTTTTT.

A word on this clonotype: An end of the junction differs from the germline gene, which may be a read error. The genes are TRBV7-2 and TRBJ2-3; weak D call: TRBD2 (6 bases). CDR1 and CDR2 from the germline V gene are SGHTA and FQGNSA. This CDR3 region has 18 residues. The CDR3 loop reads CASSSPGLAGMSTDTQCF. The CDR3 bases are TGTGCCAGCAGCTCCCCGGGACTGGCGGGGATGAGCACAGATACGCAGTGTTTT.

Of note for this clonotype: At one end the junction does not follow the germline gene, possibly because of a read error. The genes are TRBV6-5 and TRBJ2-7; 10 nucleotides match TRBD1. Germline CDR1 MNHEY, CDR2 SVGAGI. The CDR3 loop spans 16 amino acids. In DNA form, the CDR3 reads TGTGCCAGCAGTTTGGAGGGGACAGGGGCCTCCTACGAGCAGTGTTTC. Protein product: CASSLEGTGASYEQCF.

With respect to this clonotype: A read error may explain this, as a much larger clone is one base away. The chain recombines TRBV28 with TRBJ2-5; 7 bases are shared with TRBD2. The germline V gene has CDR1 MDHEN and CDR2 SYDVKM. This CDR3 has 15 residues. This CDR3 reads CANSSDSGARETQYF. DNA of the CDR3: TGTGCCAACAGTTCAGACAGCGGGGCGAGAGAGACCCAGTACTTC. The whole variable domain, remainder taken from reference TRBV28 and TRBJ2-5, is DVKVTQSSRYLVKRTGEKVFLECVQDMDHENMFWYRQDPGLGLRLIYFSYDVKMKEKGDIPEGYSVSREKKERFSLILESASTNQTSMYLCANSSDSGARETQYFGPGTRLLVL.

Many counts were recorded for this clonotype. The chain combines TRBV6-5 with TRBJ1-1; 9 bases are shared with TRBD1. The CDR3 loop spans 15 amino acids. V was clipped by 6 bases and J by 6 bases; unmatched bases: 11. Per the germline V gene, CDR1 is MNHEY and CDR2 is SVGAGI. CDR3 region: CASSYRDRASAEAFF. CDR3 in DNA: TGTGCCAGCAGCTACCGGGACAGGGCTTCGGCTGAAGCTTTCTTT.

The rearrangement uses TRBV5-1 and TRBJ2-2; D possibly corresponds to TRBD2 (5 bases). Germline-derived CDR1 and CDR2 are SGHRS and YFSETQ. This CDR3 is built from 16 residues. The ends were cut back, 4 bases at V and 2 bases at J, with 15 bases in the middle. The CDR3 region is CASSLRASRNTGELFF. The CDR3 nucleotides are TGCGCCAGCAGCCTGAGGGCTAGCAGAAACACCGGGGAGCTGTTTTTT.

For this clonotype: Being one base from a much bigger clone, this may be a read error. This chain connects TRBV7-9 to TRBJ2-3; 10 bases line up with TRBD2. The CDR3 loop spans 15 amino acids. Per germline, CDR1 SEHNR and CDR2 FQNEAQ (reference sequence). CDR3 nucleotide sequence: TGTGCCTGCAGCTTATGGCGACTAGCGGGAGATACGCAGTATTTT. Amino acid sequence: CACSLWRLAGDTQYF.

A note on this clonotype: A read error may account for a junction end that differs from germline. The chain joins TRBV6-5 to TRBJ2-1; 9 bases are a match to TRBD2. Germline V lookup: CDR1 MNHEY, CDR2 SVGAGI. The CDR3 runs 15 residues. The chain's CDR3 is CASSPVLAGNNEQLF. CDR3 coding DNA: TGTGCCAGCAGCCCGGTACTAGCGGGTAACAATGAGCAGTTATTC.

A word on this clonotype: A read error may account for a junction end that differs from germline. This CDR3 is CANGQGSYNEQLF. The CDR3 nucleotides read TGTGCCAATGGACAGGGCTCATACAATGAGCAGCTCTTC. The chain combines TRBV6-1 with TRBJ2-1; 8 bases line up with TRBD1. This CDR3 has 13 residues. The germline CDR1 and CDR2 sequences are MNHNS and SASEGT.

The sample holds a few counts of this clonotype. At one of its ends the junction is not consistent with the germline gene, which may arise from a read error. This chain links TRBV10-2 with TRBJ2-1; D gene ambiguous. The CDR3 has 15 amino acids. Germline CDR1 is WSHSY and CDR2 is SAAADI. The CDR3 is CASSGLARPSNDQFF. CDR3 sequence (DNA): TGCGCCAGCAGTGGGTTAGCCCGGCCCTCCAATGATCAGTTCTTC.